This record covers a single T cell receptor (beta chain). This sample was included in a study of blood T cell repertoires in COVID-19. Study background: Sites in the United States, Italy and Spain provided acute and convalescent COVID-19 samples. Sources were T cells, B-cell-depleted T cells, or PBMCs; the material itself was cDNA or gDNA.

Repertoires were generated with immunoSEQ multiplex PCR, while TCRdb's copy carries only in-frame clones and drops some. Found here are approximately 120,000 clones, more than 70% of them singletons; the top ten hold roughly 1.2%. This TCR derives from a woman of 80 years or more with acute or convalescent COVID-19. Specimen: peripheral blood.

CDR3: CASSYTNSGATQYF. Here the CDR3 DNA reads TGTGCCAGCAGTTACACAAATTCAGGGGCGACCCAGTACTTC. The V gene is TRBV6-2 or TRBV6-3, the J gene TRBJ2-5; D perhaps matches TRBD1 (6 bases). CDR1 and CDR2 (germline): MNHEY, SVGEGT. V was cut by 2 bases and J by 7 bases, with 14 bases left in between. CDR3 length equals 14 residues.